A single sample gave rise to the 21 T cell receptor beta chains below, sequenced in a study of blood T cell repertoires in COVID-19. The protocol was immunoSEQ multiplex PCR, while the TCRdb copy is restricted to in-frame clones and leaves out a portion. This sample carries around 99,000 clones, approximately 90% of them seen once, and the ten largest clones take 4.5% to 5.5%. Specimen: peripheral blood. The source of these receptors is a man aged 50 to 60 with acute or convalescent COVID-19.

This chain joins TRBV18 and TRBJ2-1, with 8 nucleotides matching TRBD2. This CDR3 contains 15 residues. The junction had 7 bases not matched to a gene; V was cut back by 5 bases and J by 4 bases. Germline CDR1 KGHSH, CDR2 LQKENI. CDR3 nucleotide sequence: TGTGCCAGCTCAGAGCGGGAGCTTAAGTACAATGAGCAGTTCTTC. Translating gives CASSERELKYNEQFF.

This clone was observed a single time. For the CDR3, the DNA is TGCGCCAGCAGCTTACAACAAGAGACCCAGTACTTC. It yields the protein CASSLQQETQYF. This chain connects TRBV5-1 to TRBJ2-5; D ambiguous. Germline CDR1 reads SGHRS; CDR2 reads YFSETQ. CDR3 length: 12 residues. V was trimmed by 2 bases and J by 2 bases, leaving 4 bases between them.

The J gene is TRBJ1-2, the V gene TRBV18, with D perhaps matching TRBD1 (6 bases). The V end lost 3 bases, the J end lost 3 bases, and 11 bases lay between the germline ends. The germline gives CDR1 KGHSH, CDR2 LQKENI. The CDR3 is 14 residues long. DNA for the CDR3: TGTGCCAGCTCACCGTCAGGGGCGGACTATGGCTACACCTTC. Amino acids: CASSPSGADYGYTF. Variable domain in full (rest from reference TRBV18 and TRBJ1-2): NAGVMQNPRHLVRRRGQEARLRCSPMKGHSHVYWYRQLPEEGLKFMVYLQKENIIDESGMPKERFSAEFPKEGPSILRIQQVVRGDSAAYFCASSPSGADYGYTFGSGTRLTVV.

This clone appeared once. The chain recombines TRBV7-8 with TRBJ1-1; 7 bases agree with TRBD1. Per the germline V gene, CDR1 is SGHVS and CDR2 is FQNEAQ. The CDR3 runs to 15 residues. J gave up 1 base and V 5 bases, and 7 bases lay outside the gene matches. The CDR3 region has the DNA TGTGCCAGCAGCCCATGGGGACAGCCGAACACTGAAGCTTTCTTT. Translation: CASSPWGQPNTEAFF.

The V call is TRBV3-1 (or the pseudogene TRBV3-2), the J call TRBJ2-2, with a tentative D call TRBD1 (6 bases). The ends were cut back, 4 bases at V and 5 bases at J, with 14 bases in the middle. CDR3 size: 15 residues. The germline CDR1 and CDR2 sequences are LGHDT and YNNKEL (reference sequence). The CDR3 sequence is CASSRVRTATGELFF. The CDR3 DNA is TGTGCCAGCAGCCGTGTTAGGACAGCGACCGGGGAGCTGTTTTTT.

This clone was counted a single time. The rearrangement joins TRBV15 to TRBJ2-6; 9 bases line up with TRBD1. CDR1 is LNHNV and CDR2 is YYDKDF in the germline V gene (reference sequence). This CDR3 region has 20 residues. The V segment lost 2 bases and the J segment 0 bases; nucleotides outside the gene matches: 11. CDR3: CATSRPLQKGQGSGANVLTF. The DNA of the CDR3 is TGTGCCACCAGCAGACCCCTCCAGAAGGGACAGGGCTCTGGGGCCAACGTCCTGACTTTC.

The genes are TRBV11-3 and TRBJ2-5; 9 nucleotides agree with TRBD1. The CDR3 is 16 amino acids. Trimming cost V 5 bases and J 3 bases; bases outside gene matches: 10. Germline V gene lookup returns CDR1 SGHNT and CDR2 YENEEA. Written as DNA, the CDR3 is TGTGCCAGCAGCGCCGGGACAGGGAAGGGTAAAGAGACCCAGTACTTC. Translated, it gives CASSAGTGKGKETQYF.

The chain joins TRBV27 to TRBJ2-7, with 10 nucleotides matching TRBD2. Germline CDR1 and CDR2: MNHEY and SMNVEV (reference sequence). The CDR3 runs to 16 residues. Trimming at V came to 0 bases and at J to 2 bases, leaving 4 bases not matched to a gene. CDR3 residues: CASSLSSLAGAYEQYF. For the CDR3, the DNA is TGTGCCAGCAGTTTATCTTCGCTAGCGGGAGCCTACGAGCAGTACTTC.

J is TRBJ2-7 and V is TRBV2; possibly TRBD1 for D (5 bases). V was cut by 4 bases and J by 0 bases, with 13 bases left in between. From germline, CDR1 is SNHLY and CDR2 FYNNEI. CDR3 length equals 15 residues. CDR3 in amino acids: CASSAQGGVSYEQYF. CDR3 nucleotides: TGTGCCAGCAGTGCCCAGGGCGGAGTCTCCTACGAGCAGTACTTC.

This chain connects TRBV27 to TRBJ1-2; D is unclear. Germline V gene sequence: CDR1 MNHEY, CDR2 SMNVEV (reference sequence). The CDR3 covers 13 residues. V lost 1 base and J 4 bases, leaving 7 bases between the germline ends. CDR3 loop: CASSLFSGYGYTF. CDR3 bases: TGTGCCAGCAGTTTATTTAGCGGCTATGGCTACACCTTC.

The gene calls are TRBV10-2 and TRBJ2-3; 13 bases align to TRBD2. This CDR3 comprises 13 residues. Germline V gives CDR1 WSHSY, CDR2 SAAADI. With V trimmed by 10 bases and J by 4 bases, 2 bases remained unmatched. CDR3 loop: CATGLAGADTQYF. CDR3 DNA: TGCGCCACAGGACTAGCGGGAGCAGATACGCAGTATTTT.

The V and J genes are TRBV5-1 and TRBJ2-7; possible D gene TRBD1, 6 bases. Trimming pared 0 bases from V and 1 base from J, leaving 8 bases between. The CDR3 is 14 residues long. Germline V lookup: CDR1 SGHRS, CDR2 YFSETQ. This CDR3 is CASSLADRSYEQYF. The CDR3 DNA reads TGCGCCAGCAGCTTGGCCGACAGGTCCTACGAGCAGTACTTC.

The chain is built from TRBV2 and TRBJ2-7; D gene unclear. V was trimmed by 10 bases and J by 4 bases, leaving 11 bases between them. Per the germline V gene, CDR1 is SNHLY and CDR2 is FYNNEI. The CDR3 contains 11 residues. The CDR3 loop is CATSGSYEQYF. CDR3 DNA: TGTGCCACCTCCGGGTCGTACGAGCAGTACTTC.

The chain links TRBV6-4 to TRBJ2-7, with 12 bases matching TRBD2. This CDR3 is 16 amino acids long. Germline V lookup: CDR1 MRHNA, CDR2 SNTAGT. V shed 2 bases, J shed 0 bases, and the junction held 2 bases outside the gene matches. The CDR3: CASSDPGLAGSYEQYF. As DNA, the CDR3 is TGTGCCAGCAGTGACCCGGGACTAGCGGGCTCCTACGAGCAGTACTTC.

This sequence joins TRBV12-3 or TRBV12-4 and TRBJ2-3; D gene uncertain. V lost 4 bases and J lost 5, with 10 bases in between. This CDR3 has 13 amino acids. The CDR3, as DNA: TGTGCCAGCAGTTCCCGCAACGGAGATACGCAGTATTTT. It translates to CASSSRNGDTQYF.

The chain has TRBV27 and TRBJ2-1; 10 positions agree with TRBD2. CDR3 length: 14 amino acids. Germline CDR1 reads MNHEY; CDR2 reads SMNVEV (reference sequence). The ends lost 7 bases at V and 3 bases at J; junction bases unmatched: 3. CDR3 sequence reads: CASTRLAGYNEQFF. The CDR3 DNA is TGTGCCAGCACCAGACTAGCGGGCTACAATGAGCAGTTCTTC.

The chain links TRBV5-1 to TRBJ2-1, with D perhaps matching TRBD1 (6 bases). V lost 7 bases and J 0 bases, leaving 14 bases between the germline ends. In germline, CDR1 is SGHRS, CDR2 YFSETQ. The CDR3 spans 15 residues. The CDR3 loop is CASRRQASSYNEQFF. CDR3 nucleotide sequence: TGCGCCAGCCGGAGACAGGCGAGCTCCTACAATGAGCAGTTCTTC.

In this sample, this clone turned up once. The rearrangement uses TRBV6-1 and TRBJ2-3; the D is unclear. Germline V gene lookup returns CDR1 MNHNS and CDR2 SASEGT. Trimming stripped 3 bases from V and 7 bases from J, with 5 bases between. The CDR3 extends over 11 amino acids. CDR3 nucleotide sequence: TGTGCCAGCAGTGACACTAATACGCAGTATTTT. Amino acids: CASSDTNTQYF.

This chain joins TRBV5-1 and TRBJ2-7, with TRBD2 identical over 10 bases. Trimming at V came to 3 bases and at J to 1 base, leaving 4 bases not matched to a gene. Germline V CDR1 and CDR2: SGHRS, YFSETQ. The CDR3 extends over 15 amino acids. In DNA form, the CDR3 reads TGCGCCAGCAGCTGGGGGACTAGCGAATCCTACGAGCAGTACTTC. Amino acid sequence: CASSWGTSESYEQYF.

The V and J genes are TRBV5-1 and TRBJ2-3; unclear D gene. CDR3 length: 17 residues. CDR1 and CDR2 from the germline V gene are SGHRS and YFSETQ. Deletions cut 4 bases from V and 6 bases from J, with 24 bases between. The CDR3 here is CASSLTLARAFRDTQYF. The CDR3 region has the DNA TGCGCCAGCAGCCTCACCCTCGCGCGTGCGTTCAGGGATACGCAGTATTTT.

The chain combines TRBV6-1 with TRBJ2-1; 7 bases are a match to TRBD1. The V gene's germline CDR1 is MNHNS and CDR2 SASEGT. The CDR3 is made up of 16 amino acids. J gave up 3 bases and V 4 bases, and 9 bases lay outside the gene matches. The CDR3 region is CASSALQGWNYNEQFF. The DNA of the CDR3 is TGTGCCAGCAGTGCATTACAGGGGTGGAACTACAATGAGCAGTTCTTC.